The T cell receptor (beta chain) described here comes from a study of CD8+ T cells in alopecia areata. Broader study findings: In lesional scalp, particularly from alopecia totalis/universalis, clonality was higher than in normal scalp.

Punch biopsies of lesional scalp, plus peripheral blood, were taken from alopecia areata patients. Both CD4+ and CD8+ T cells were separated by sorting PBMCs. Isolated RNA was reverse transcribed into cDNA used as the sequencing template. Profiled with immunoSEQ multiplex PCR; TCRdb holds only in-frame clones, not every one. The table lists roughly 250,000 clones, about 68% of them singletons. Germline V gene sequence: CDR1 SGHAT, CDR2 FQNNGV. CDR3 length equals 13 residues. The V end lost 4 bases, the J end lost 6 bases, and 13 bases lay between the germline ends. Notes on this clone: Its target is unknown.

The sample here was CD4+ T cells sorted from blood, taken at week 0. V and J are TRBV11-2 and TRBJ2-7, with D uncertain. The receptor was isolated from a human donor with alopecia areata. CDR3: CASSSHPPAEQYF. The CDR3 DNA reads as TGTGCCAGCAGCTCTCACCCCCCCGCCGAGCAGTACTTC.